The 5 T cell receptor beta chains below were found in one sample sequenced in a study of human T cells and chemical hapten exposure. TCRdb called the RACE reads again in MiXCR, with one record for every CDR3 protein. Among about 98,000 distinct CDR3 sequences listed, roughly 10% were seen once. The time point here: pre-sensitization, week 0. Treatment in this sample: therapeutic diphenylcyclopropenone sensitization with weekly scalp DPC. Sequences were derived from whole blood, sampled in connection with sensitization to the hapten diphenylcyclopropenone (DPC). The source of these receptors is a woman in her sixties with alopecia areata. Some clones in this sample may be carry-over from other donors' samples.

This clonotype was detected a few times. The chain carries TRBV19 and TRBJ2-1; 8 bases are shared with TRBD2. Germline V gives CDR1 LNHDA, CDR2 SQIVND (reference sequence). CDR3 length equals 16 residues. V was clipped by 1 base and J by 4 bases; unmatched bases: 6. The CDR3 DNA reads TGTGCCAGTAGTATAGTGGGCGGGGGGAAATACAATGAGCAGTTCTTC. Its protein is CASSIVGGGKYNEQFF.

Ten or more counts support this clonotype. This sequence joins TRBV9 and TRBJ1-6; D may be TRBD1 (5 bases). V lost 4 bases, J lost 14 bases, and 19 bases lay in between. The germline V gene encodes CDR1 SGDLS and CDR2 YYNGEE. This CDR3 has 14 residues. Written as DNA, the CDR3 is TGTGCCAGCAGCCAGGACTGGGTCAGGGAGGCCCTCCACTTT. This translates into CASSQDWVREALHF.

This clonotype was counted at least ten times. V and J are TRBV6-6 and TRBJ2-7, with D possibly TRBD2 on 6 matching bases. The CDR3 is 15 residues long. Germline values: CDR1 MNHNY, CDR2 SVGAGI (reference sequence). Trimming shortened V by 0 bases and J by 6 bases, and 15 bases separated the two germline ends. This CDR3 reads CASSYSQLAPFEQYF. The CDR3 DNA follows: TGTGCCAGCAGTTACTCGCAACTAGCTCCCTTCGAGCAGTACTTC.

Turning to this clonotype: At one end the junction does not follow the germline gene, possibly because of a read error. This chain connects TRBV4-2 to TRBJ1-2; 7 bases are a match to TRBD1. This CDR3 has 13 residues. CDR1 and CDR2 (germline): LGHNA, YNFKEQ. The CDR3 DNA reads TGTGCCAGCAGCCAGGGGACAGACTACGGCTACACCTTC. Translating it yields CASSQGTDYGYTF.

In its sample, this clonotype was seen a few times. V and J are TRBV5-6 and TRBJ1-6; 8 bases are shared with TRBD1. The CDR3 is 17 residues long. The ends lost 0 bases at V and 8 bases at J; junction bases unmatched: 10. Germline loops: CDR1 SGHDT, CDR2 YYEEEE. The CDR3 protein is CASSLDRTGRDDSPLHF. For the CDR3, the DNA is TGTGCCAGCAGCTTGGACCGGACAGGGCGCGACGATTCACCCCTCCACTTT.